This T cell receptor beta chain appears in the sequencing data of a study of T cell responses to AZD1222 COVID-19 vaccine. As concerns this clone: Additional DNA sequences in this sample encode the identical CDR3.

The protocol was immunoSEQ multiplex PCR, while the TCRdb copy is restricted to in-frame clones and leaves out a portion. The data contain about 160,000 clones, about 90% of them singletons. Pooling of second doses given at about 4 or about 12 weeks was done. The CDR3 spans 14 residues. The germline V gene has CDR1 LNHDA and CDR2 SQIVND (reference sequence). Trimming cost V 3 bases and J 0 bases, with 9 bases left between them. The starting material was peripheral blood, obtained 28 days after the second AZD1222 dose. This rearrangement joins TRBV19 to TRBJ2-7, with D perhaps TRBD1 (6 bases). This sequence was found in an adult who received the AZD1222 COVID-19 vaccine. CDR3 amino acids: CASSISRGSYEQYF. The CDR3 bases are TGTGCCAGTAGTATTAGCAGGGGCTCCTACGAGCAGTACTTC.